Sequencing of this T cell receptor beta chain was carried out in a study of cytomegalovirus exposure and HLA in healthy donors. Worth noting for this clone: The antigen is unknown.

Study outcomes and limitations: Available immune exposure information covered CMV serostatus only. Later analysis demonstrated an association between a missense DCLRE1C variant and TCR beta V- and J-gene trimming.

The primer mix had 60 Vbeta and 13 Jbeta primers. The protocol was immunoSEQ multiplex PCR, while the TCRdb copy is restricted to in-frame clones and leaves out a portion. Altogether under 200,000 clones are present, 60% to 80% being singletons, with the ten largest covering roughly 13%. The germline gives CDR1 SGHVS, CDR2 FQNEAQ. This CDR3 has 15 amino acids. Trimming took 5 bases from V and 2 from J, leaving 15 bases between them. Sequencing input: PBMCs. The receptor comes from a man between 50 and 59 years old in good health and CMV-seropositive. The genes are TRBV7-8 and TRBJ2-5; the D gene is possibly TRBD1 (6 bases). CDR3 residues: CASSGRQGLQETQYF. For the CDR3, the DNA is TGTGCCAGCAGCGGCCGTCAGGGGCTTCAAGAGACCCAGTACTTC.